The next 23 T cell receptor beta chains were all read from a single sample in a study of blood T cell repertoires in COVID-19. Method: immunoSEQ multiplex PCR; TCRdb's copy keeps in-frame clones and lacks some. The table has about 190,000 clones, around 79% seen once. The sequenced material came from peripheral blood. These receptors were obtained from a woman in her 50s with acute or convalescent COVID-19.

This clone came up once. The chain carries TRBV5-1 and TRBJ2-6; D might be TRBD2 (6 bases). CDR3 length: 18 amino acids. The germline V and J ends were trimmed by 4 bases and 3 bases, with 20 bases remaining between them. CDR1 is SGHRS, CDR2 YFSETQ, per germline. The CDR3 nucleotides read TGCGCCAGCAGCATGGGGTCGGGCGGGAATTTTGGGGCCAACGTCCTGACTTTC. Protein product: CASSMGSGGNFGANVLTF.

CDR3 DNA sequence: TGTGCCAGCAGCTTATCTTCGGGACTAGCGGGGGGAAATGAGCAGTTCTTC. As protein: CASSLSSGLAGGNEQFF. V is TRBV7-2 and J is TRBJ2-1, with 15 bases aligning to TRBD2. The V gene end was trimmed by 2 bases and the J gene end by 7 bases; junction bases not matched to a gene: 6. The CDR3 covers 17 residues. Germline V gene data show CDR1 as SGHTA and CDR2 as FQGNSA.

This chain connects TRBV6-5 to TRBJ1-6; 7 bases map to TRBD1. This CDR3 comprises 16 residues. CDR1 MNHEY and CDR2 SVGAGI come from the germline V gene. With V trimmed by 2 bases and J by 1 base, 2 bases remained unmatched. CDR3 sequence: CASSYRGPSYNSPLHF. Written as DNA, the CDR3 is TGTGCCAGCAGTTACAGGGGGCCATCCTATAATTCACCCCTCCACTTT.

The chain uses TRBV7-8 and TRBJ2-1, with 12 positions matching TRBD2. Unmatched junction bases numbered 16, after V lost 7 bases and J lost 9 bases. The CDR3 contains 17 residues. Germline lookup yields CDR1 SGHVS and CDR2 FQNEAQ. CDR3 protein: CASTQVETSGSSSEQFF. CDR3 in DNA: TGTGCCAGCACCCAGGTTGAGACTAGCGGGAGTTCTAGTGAGCAGTTCTTC.

The V call is TRBV18, the J call TRBJ2-1; TRBD1 matches 7 bases. Germline trimming cut 5 bases from V and 7 bases from J; bases unmatched to any gene: 8. The CDR3 spans 14 residues. Germline V gene sequence: CDR1 KGHSH, CDR2 LQKENI. This CDR3 is CASSFRTGPNEQFF. Written as DNA, the CDR3 is TGTGCCAGCTCATTCCGGACAGGCCCTAATGAGCAGTTCTTC.

The gene calls are TRBV3-1 (or the pseudogene TRBV3-2) and TRBJ1-1; D is unresolved. Germline assignment: CDR1 LGHDT and CDR2 YNNKEL (reference sequence). The CDR3 consists of 14 residues. V was clipped by 1 base and J by 5 bases, with 11 bases between them. The CDR3 sequence is CASSQGPEGTEAFF. As DNA, the CDR3 is TGTGCCAGCAGCCAAGGGCCTGAGGGAACTGAAGCTTTCTTT.

The chain links TRBV10-3 to TRBJ1-1; tentatively, D is TRBD1 (6 bases). The CDR3 contains 14 residues. Trimming removed 6 bases from V and 5 bases from J, with 16 bases in between. CDR1 and CDR2 from the germline V gene are ENHRY and SYGVKD. This CDR3 is CAISPTGSGTEAFF. For the CDR3, the DNA is TGTGCCATCAGCCCTACAGGGTCGGGAACTGAAGCTTTCTTT.

The genes are TRBV6-6 and TRBJ1-4; possibly TRBD1 for D (5 bases). V lost 8 bases and J lost 4, with 11 bases in between. CDR1 is MNHNY and CDR2 is SVGAGI in the germline V gene (reference sequence). This CDR3 region has 13 residues. The CDR3 reads CASVGAGNEKLFF. CDR3 nucleotides: TGTGCCAGCGTTGGGGCCGGTAATGAAAAACTGTTTTTT.

V is TRBV28 and J is TRBJ1-1, with D possibly TRBD1 on 6 matching bases. This CDR3 region has 14 residues. Germline CDR1 reads MDHEN; CDR2 reads SYDVKM. V lost 7 bases to trimming and J lost 2 bases, with 14 bases between them. CDR3 bases: TGTGCCAGCACTGCGGACAGATATAACACTGAAGCTTTCTTT. Translation gives CASTADRYNTEAFF.

The chain has TRBV10-3 and TRBJ2-7; 9 positions match TRBD1. CDR3 size: 12 residues. Germline values: CDR1 ENHRY, CDR2 SYGVKD. Losses at the gene ends were 10 bases for V and 1 base for J; bases not matched to a gene: 2. The CDR3 region is CASGQGSYEQYF. CDR3 sequence (DNA): TGTGCCAGCGGACAGGGGTCCTACGAGCAGTACTTC.

The rearrangement uses TRBV19 and TRBJ2-5; D is possibly TRBD2 (7 bases). Germline V gene lookup returns CDR1 LNHDA and CDR2 SQIVND (reference sequence). Deletions cut 5 bases from V and 1 base from J, with 11 bases between. The CDR3 is 14 residues long. The CDR3 sequence: CASSGGALQETQYF. The CDR3, as DNA: TGTGCCAGTAGTGGGGGGGCCCTCCAAGAGACCCAGTACTTC.

The gene calls are TRBV19 and TRBJ1-5; D unresolved. Per the germline V gene, CDR1 is LNHDA and CDR2 is SQIVND (reference sequence). This CDR3 contains 15 residues. V was clipped by 3 bases and J by 0 bases, with 9 bases between them. This CDR3 is CASSIADYSNQPQHF. CDR3 sequence (DNA): TGTGCCAGTAGTATTGCAGACTATAGCAATCAGCCCCAGCATTTT. The entire variable domain, with the rest obtained from reference TRBV19 and TRBJ1-5, is as follows: DGGITQSPKYLFRKEGQNVTLSCEQNLNHDAMYWYRQDPGQGLRLIYYSQIVNDFQKGDIAEGYSVSREKKESFPLTVTSAQKNPTAFYLCASSIADYSNQPQHFGDGTRLSIL.

The CDR3 protein is CASSQDVRLAGVLAKNIQYF. The CDR3 DNA sequence: TGTGCCAGCAGCCAAGATGTACGGCTAGCGGGGGTCCTAGCCAAAAACATTCAGTACTTC. The chain links TRBV14 to TRBJ2-4, with 10 bases fitting TRBD2. Germline assignment: CDR1 SGHDN and CDR2 FVKESK. There are 20 residues in the CDR3. V trimming: 0 bases; J trimming: 0 bases; junction bases outside the gene matches: 11.

The rearrangement uses TRBV19 and TRBJ1-1; 8 bases fit TRBD1. V gave up 7 bases and J gave up 9 bases; unmatched junction bases: 10. Germline loops: CDR1 LNHDA, CDR2 SQIVND (reference sequence). CDR3 length: 13 residues. CDR3 protein: CASTNRGNGKAFF. The CDR3 coding sequence is TGTGCCAGTACCAACAGGGGGAACGGAAAAGCTTTCTTT.

As to this clone: Its ends do not fully match the called genes, so a read error is possible. The V and J genes are TRBV6-1 and TRBJ2-7, with 13 positions matching TRBD2. Per the germline V gene, CDR1 is MNHNS and CDR2 is SASEGT. CDR3 length: 18 amino acids. In DNA form, the CDR3 reads TGTGCTAGCAGTGCACTAGGGACTAGCGGGAATACGGCCGGCGAGCAGTACTTC. Protein: CASSALGTSGNTAGEQYF.

Only one count was recorded for this clone. This rearrangement joins TRBV19 to TRBJ1-6, with TRBD1 matching 7 bases. This CDR3 is built from 15 residues. Germline V lookup: CDR1 LNHDA, CDR2 SQIVND (reference sequence). J was trimmed by 10 bases and V by 5 bases; bases with no gene match: 11. CDR3 coding DNA: TGTGCCAGTAGTCCAAGAAAGACAGGGACCTCACCCCTCCACTTT. It translates to CASSPRKTGTSPLHF. Filled out from reference TRBV19 and TRBJ1-6, the complete variable domain reads DGGITQSPKYLFRKEGQNVTLSCEQNLNHDAMYWYRQDPGQGLRLIYYSQIVNDFQKGDIAEGYSVSREKKESFPLTVTSAQKNPTAFYLCASSPRKTGTSPLHFGNGTRLTVT.

The V and J genes are TRBV6-4 and TRBJ1-6; weak D call: TRBD1 (5 bases). This CDR3 has 16 amino acids. CDR1 MRHNA and CDR2 SNTAGT come from the germline V gene. The germline V and J ends were trimmed by 0 bases and 7 bases, with 13 bases remaining between them. For the CDR3, the DNA is TGTGCCAGCAGTGACTCGAGAACAGGAGGGAATTCACCCCTCCACTTT. As protein: CASSDSRTGGNSPLHF.

V is TRBV23-1 and J is TRBJ1-5; D perhaps matches TRBD1 (6 bases). TRBV23-1 is identified as an open reading frame with a role that is uncertain. This CDR3 is 16 amino acids long. The ends were cut back, 2 bases at V and 2 bases at J, with 13 bases in the middle. Here the CDR3 reads CASSQNPHRGNQPQHF. The CDR3 nucleotides are TGCGCCAGCAGTCAAAACCCCCACAGGGGCAATCAGCCCCAGCATTTT.

V usage is TRBV6-6 and J usage is TRBJ2-7; TRBD1 is a possible D gene (6 bases). This CDR3 is 13 amino acids long. Germline-derived CDR1 and CDR2 are MNHNY and SVGAGI (reference sequence). V was cut by 6 bases and J by 2 bases, with 11 bases left in between. The CDR3 sequence: CASRLGQTYEQYF. In DNA form, the CDR3 reads TGTGCCAGCAGACTTGGACAGACCTACGAGCAGTACTTC.

The CDR3 loop reads CASSQGGAEAFF. The CDR3 DNA reads TGTGCCAGCAGCCAAGGTGGGGCGGAAGCTTTCTTT. The gene calls are TRBV11-3 and TRBJ1-1; maybe TRBD1 (5 bases). Trimming stripped 5 bases from V and 8 bases from J, with 12 bases between. Germline V gene data show CDR1 as SGHNT and CDR2 as YENEEA. This CDR3 is 12 amino acids long.

The V gene is TRBV24-1, the J gene TRBJ2-3; perhaps TRBD2 as D (7 bases). V lost 3 bases, J lost 4 bases, and 16 bases lay in between. CDR1 is KGHDR, CDR2 SFDVKD, per germline. The CDR3 sequence is 16 residues long. CDR3 DNA: TGTGCCACCAGTGATACCCGGGGGGCCCTCGCAGATACGCAGTATTTT. Its translation is CATSDTRGALADTQYF.

The sample holds one count of this clone. The chain links TRBV11-2 to TRBJ2-5, with D maybe TRBD2 (6 bases). Per the germline V gene, CDR1 is SGHAT and CDR2 is FQNNGV. The CDR3 totals 12 residues. V gave up 5 bases and J gave up 7 bases, with 11 bases separating them. In DNA, the CDR3 is TGTGCCAGCAGCCCCCGGGGGAGGACCCAGTACTTC. Protein sequence: CASSPRGRTQYF.

The chain uses TRBV19 and TRBJ2-7; D is possibly TRBD1 (5 bases). This CDR3 is 15 amino acids long. V gave up 3 bases and J gave up 3 bases, with 15 bases separating them. Per germline, CDR1 LNHDA and CDR2 SQIVND (reference sequence). The DNA of the CDR3 is TGTGCCAGTAGTATTACAGGAGCCGGCTTCTACGAGCAGTACTTC. The encoded protein is CASSITGAGFYEQYF.